These 32 T cell receptor beta chains share one sample of origin, sequenced in a study of identifying expanded T cells in peripheral blood. The method was immunoSEQ multiplex PCR; TCRdb's version includes in-frame clones alone and lacks a portion of them. The table shows roughly 120,000 clones, with about 87% occurring only once. Material for sequencing was blood. These TCRs come from a person between 18 and 75 years old in good health.

The chain has TRBV28 and TRBJ1-1; D possibly corresponds to TRBD1 (6 bases). Germline-derived CDR1 and CDR2 are MDHEN and SYDVKM. Trimming took off 8 bases at V and 3 bases at J, with 13 bases between the two ends. The CDR3 length is 13 residues. The CDR3 sequence is CASFQGWDTEAFF. In DNA form, the CDR3 reads TGTGCCAGCTTTCAGGGGTGGGACACTGAAGCTTTCTTT.

The chain joins TRBV6-5 to TRBJ2-2; D is unresolved. Germline CDR1 is MNHEY and CDR2 is SVGAGI. The CDR3 consists of 12 residues. V was cut by 6 bases and J by 0 bases, with 2 bases left in between. CDR3 amino acids: CASRTNTGELFF. The CDR3 DNA reads as TGTGCCAGCAGGACGAACACCGGGGAGCTGTTTTTT.

This rearrangement joins TRBV7-8 to TRBJ1-3, with D perhaps TRBD1 (5 bases). The CDR3 spans 15 residues. Trimming took 4 bases from V and 2 from J, leaving 12 bases between them. Germline V CDR1 and CDR2: SGHVS, FQNEAQ. CDR3 bases: TGTGCCAGCAGCTCTCAGGGAGTAGCTGGAAACACCATATATTTT. Encoded protein: CASSSQGVAGNTIYF. The full variable domain, completed using reference TRBV7-8 and TRBJ1-3, is GAGVSQSPRYKVAKRGQDVALRCDPISGHVSLFWYQQALGQGPEFLTYFQNEAQLDKSGLPSDRFFAERPEGSVSTLKIQRTQQEDSAVYLCASSSQGVAGNTIYFGEGSWLTVV.

The chain links TRBV7-3 to TRBJ2-1; D unclear. The CDR3 runs 13 residues. V gave up 2 bases and J gave up 4 bases, with 6 bases separating them. Germline V gene lookup returns CDR1 SGHTA and CDR2 FQGTGA. The CDR3 DNA sequence: TGTGCCAGCAGCTTACCAGTTTACAATGAGCAGTTCTTC. Translation gives CASSLPVYNEQFF. Combining the CDR3 with reference TRBV7-3 and TRBJ2-1 gives the whole variable domain GAGVSQTPSNKVTEKGKYVELRCDPISGHTALYWYRQSLGQGPEFLIYFQGTGAADDSGLPNDRFFAVRPEGSVSTLKIQRTERGDSAVYLCASSLPVYNEQFFGPGTRLTVL.

The chain recombines TRBV29-1 with TRBJ2-1, with TRBD2 identical over 8 bases. Germline V gene sequence: CDR1 SQVTM, CDR2 ANQGSEA. With 4 bases clipped from V and 4 bases from J, the junction kept 9 bases outside the gene matches. This CDR3 has 15 residues. The CDR3 nucleotides are TGCAGCGTTGCCTACGAAGCGGGAGAGTACAATGAGCAGTTCTTC. Amino acid sequence: CSVAYEAGEYNEQFF.

J is TRBJ2-3 and V is TRBV7-2; no clear D. Germline loops: CDR1 SGHTA, CDR2 FQGNSA. This CDR3 is 14 amino acids long. V was shortened by 1 base and J by 2 bases, with 7 bases between the two germline ends. The CDR3 protein is CASSLVAVTDTQYF. The CDR3 DNA reads TGTGCCAGCAGCTTAGTTGCGGTCACAGATACGCAGTATTTT.

This chain connects TRBV27 to TRBJ1-4; the D gene is possibly TRBD1 (6 bases). V was shortened by 6 bases and J by 2 bases, with 13 bases between the two germline ends. Per the germline V gene, CDR1 is MNHEY and CDR2 is SMNVEV (reference sequence). The CDR3 sequence is 15 residues long. The CDR3 is CASSPRGGTNEKLFF. For the CDR3, the DNA is TGTGCCAGCAGCCCCAGGGGCGGGACTAATGAAAAACTGTTTTTT.

This chain links TRBV5-4 with TRBJ2-7; weak D call: TRBD2 (6 bases). The V and J ends lost 3 bases and 3 bases respectively, with 13 bases between them. Germline loops: CDR1 SGHNT, CDR2 YYREEE (reference sequence). The CDR3 totals 14 residues. The CDR3 DNA sequence: TGTGCCAGCAGCTCCAGGGACTCCCGCTACGAGCAGTACTTC. Translation gives CASSSRDSRYEQYF.

This chain's CDR3 is CASSWGQGGNNEQFF. The CDR3 nucleotides are TGTGCCAGCAGCTGGGGACAGGGGGGAAACAATGAGCAGTTCTTC. This chain uses TRBV7-9 with TRBJ2-1; TRBD1 agrees at 11 bases. Trimming removed 4 bases from V and 5 bases from J; junction bases left unmatched: 4. CDR1 and CDR2 from the germline V gene are SEHNR and FQNEAQ (reference sequence). The CDR3 covers 15 residues.

The chain has TRBV11-2 and TRBJ1-4, with 8 bases that match TRBD1. The germline V gene encodes CDR1 SGHAT and CDR2 FQNNGV. The CDR3 length is 13 residues. Trimming at V came to 5 bases and at J to 5 bases, leaving 1 base not matched to a gene. CDR3 sequence reads: CASSDRGNEKLFF. CDR3 nucleotide sequence: TGTGCCAGCAGCGACAGGGGAAATGAAAAACTGTTTTTT.

This chain uses TRBV11-2 with TRBJ2-7; weak D call: TRBD2 (7 bases). The CDR3 is 13 amino acids. CDR1 is SGHAT and CDR2 is FQNNGV in the germline V gene. V was pared by 5 bases and J by 6 bases, with 14 bases between. CDR3 in amino acids: CASSLGGAGEQYF. DNA of the CDR3: TGTGCCAGCAGCCTTGGGGGGGCCGGCGAGCAGTACTTC.

In its sample, this clone was seen a few times. Other DNA sequences from this sample encode an identical CDR3 as well. The chain couples TRBV30 to TRBJ1-2; D gene ambiguous. The V end lost 4 bases, the J end lost 7 bases, and 10 bases lay between the germline ends. The germline gives CDR1 GTSNPN, CDR2 SVGIG (reference sequence). There are 11 residues in the CDR3. In DNA form, the CDR3 reads TGTGCCTGGAACCGGGTTGGTGGCTACACCTTC. It is translated as CAWNRVGGYTF.

The rearrangement joins TRBV7-9 to TRBJ1-1, with D tentatively TRBD1 (5 bases). Trimming removed 5 bases at V and 0 bases at J, with 10 bases between. Germline CDR1 SEHNR, CDR2 FQNEAQ (reference sequence). This CDR3 comprises 14 residues. Here the CDR3 reads CASSTRDLNTEAFF. The DNA of the CDR3 is TGTGCCAGCAGCACGAGGGACTTGAACACTGAAGCTTTCTTT.

The chain is built from TRBV19 and TRBJ2-3; 7 bases match TRBD1. The CDR3 runs to 13 residues. Germline V gene sequence: CDR1 LNHDA, CDR2 SQIVND (reference sequence). Trimming at V came to 3 bases and at J to 4 bases, leaving 1 base not matched to a gene. The CDR3 protein is CASSIQGADTQYF. The CDR3 nucleotides read TGTGCCAGTAGTATCCAGGGGGCAGATACGCAGTATTTT. The variable domain in full, with the rest retrieved from reference TRBV19 and TRBJ2-3, is DGGITQSPKYLFRKEGQNVTLSCEQNLNHDAMYWYRQDPGQGLRLIYYSQIVNDFQKGDIAEGYSVSREKKESFPLTVTSAQKNPTAFYLCASSIQGADTQYFGPGTRLTVL.

This chain uses TRBV6-5 with TRBJ1-2; D is possibly TRBD1 (5 bases). V lost 2 bases to trimming and J lost 8 bases, with 12 bases between them. Germline CDR1 reads MNHEY; CDR2 reads SVGAGI. There are 13 residues in the CDR3. CDR3 sequence reads: CASSYGAGSGYTF. In DNA, the CDR3 is TGTGCCAGCAGTTACGGGGCGGGAAGCGGCTACACCTTC.

This chain links TRBV6-5 with TRBJ1-6; TRBD1 aligns across 8 bases. Germline assignment: CDR1 MNHEY and CDR2 SVGAGI. The V gene end was trimmed by 7 bases and the J gene end by 6 bases; junction bases not matched to a gene: 2. There are 13 residues in the CDR3. The CDR3 spells CASTGGGNSPLHF. CDR3 in DNA: TGTGCCAGCACAGGGGGCGGTAATTCACCCCTCCACTTT.

The CDR3 coding sequence is TGTGCCAGCAGCTCGGGGGAATGGACTGAAGCTTTCTTT. Protein: CASSSGEWTEAFF. The genes are TRBV7-9 and TRBJ1-1; a possible D gene is TRBD1 (5 bases). V lost 4 bases and J lost 5, with 11 bases in between. Per germline, CDR1 SEHNR and CDR2 FQNEAQ (reference sequence). The CDR3 extends over 13 amino acids.

The gene calls are TRBV7-3 and TRBJ2-7; D might be TRBD2 (6 bases). Germline V lookup: CDR1 SGHTA, CDR2 FQGTGA. Trimming shortened V by 5 bases and J by 3 bases, and 14 bases separated the two germline ends. The CDR3 consists of 14 residues. The CDR3: CASSPPGVSYEQYF. The CDR3 nucleotides read TGTGCCAGCAGCCCCCCGGGGGTGAGCTACGAGCAGTACTTC. Based on the CDR3 plus reference TRBV7-3 and TRBJ2-7, the full variable domain is GAGVSQTPSNKVTEKGKYVELRCDPISGHTALYWYRQSLGQGPEFLIYFQGTGAADDSGLPNDRFFAVRPEGSVSTLKIQRTERGDSAVYLCASSPPGVSYEQYFGPGTRLTVT.

This chain joins TRBV9 and TRBJ2-5; 9 bases align to TRBD2. Trimming took 0 bases from V and 2 from J; bases not matched to a gene: 11. Germline CDR1 is SGDLS and CDR2 is YYNGEE. The CDR3 totals 18 residues. The CDR3 DNA reads TGTGCCAGCAGCGTAGACCACAGAGGAGCGGGAGGACAAGAGACCCAGTACTTC. Translating gives CASSVDHRGAGGQETQYF.

The rearrangement uses TRBV5-1 and TRBJ2-5; possibly TRBD2 for D (6 bases). The V gene lost 1 base and the J gene lost 5 bases, with 12 bases spanning the gap. The CDR3 length is 14 residues. Germline CDR1 SGHRS, CDR2 YFSETQ. The chain's CDR3 is CASSLSGVAETQYF. DNA of the CDR3: TGCGCCAGCAGCTTGTCGGGGGTTGCGGAGACCCAGTACTTC. The full variable domain, rest sourced from reference TRBV5-1 and TRBJ2-5, is KAGVTQTPRYLIKTRGQQVTLSCSPISGHRSVSWYQQTPGQGLQFLFEYFSETQRNKGNFPGRFSGRQFSNSRSEMNVSTLELGDSALYLCASSLSGVAETQYFGPGTRLLVL.

This chain joins TRBV7-3 and TRBJ1-1; no clear D gene. Germline V gene lookup returns CDR1 SGHTA and CDR2 FQGTGA. This CDR3 is 15 amino acids long. V was shortened by 0 bases and J by 6 bases, with 14 bases between the two germline ends. The CDR3 coding sequence is TGTGCCAGCAGCTTAACGCAGGCGGGCTTGGCTGAAGCTTTCTTT. Translation gives CASSLTQAGLAEAFF.

V usage is TRBV9 and J usage is TRBJ2-5; TRBD2 agrees at 7 bases. This CDR3 spans 14 amino acids. The J segment lost 5 bases and the V segment lost 4 bases, leaving 8 bases of the junction unmatched. Germline CDR1 SGDLS, CDR2 YYNGEE. Here the CDR3 reads CASSPGLVSETQYF. CDR3 coding DNA: TGTGCCAGCAGCCCTGGACTAGTTTCCGAGACCCAGTACTTC.

The V and J genes are TRBV2 and TRBJ2-1; D unclear. There are 13 residues in the CDR3. Germline CDR1 reads SNHLY; CDR2 reads FYNNEI. Trimming left V 2 bases short and J 6 bases short, with 8 bases between. The CDR3 spells CASSEILPNEQFF. CDR3 DNA sequence: TGTGCCAGCAGTGAAATACTCCCCAATGAGCAGTTCTTC.

The CDR3 nucleotides are TGTGCCTGGAGTGTATCCAAACCGGGGGGGGCCTCGGATACGCAGTATTTT. Translated, it gives CAWSVSKPGGASDTQYF. V usage is TRBV30 and J usage is TRBJ2-3, with TRBD2 matching 8 bases. The germline V gene encodes CDR1 GTSNPN and CDR2 SVGIG (reference sequence). This CDR3 spans 17 amino acids. J gave up 6 bases and V 0 bases, and 14 bases lay outside the gene matches.

This chain links TRBV5-1 with TRBJ1-2, with a tentative D call TRBD1 (6 bases). The V and J ends lost 6 bases and 5 bases respectively, with 14 bases between them. The CDR3 is made up of 13 amino acids. The germline V gene has CDR1 SGHRS and CDR2 YFSETQ. CDR3 loop: CASTESTGYGYTF. In DNA form, the CDR3 reads TGCGCCAGCACAGAATCGACAGGTTATGGCTACACCTTC.

V usage is TRBV7-2 and J usage is TRBJ2-2; 9 bases match TRBD2. With 5 bases clipped from V and 7 bases from J, the junction kept 11 bases outside the gene matches. This CDR3 is built from 16 residues. The germline V gene has CDR1 SGHTA and CDR2 FQGNSA. CDR3 amino acids: CASSPAGGAHGGELFF. The CDR3 DNA is TGTGCCAGCAGCCCGGCGGGGGGGGCGCATGGCGGGGAGCTGTTTTTT. The complete variable domain, with remaining parts taken from reference TRBV7-2 and TRBJ2-2, reads GAGVSQSPSNKVTEKGKDVELRCDPISGHTALYWYRQSLGQGLEFLIYFQGNSAPDKSGLPSDRFSAERTGGSVSTLTIQRTQQEDSAVYLCASSPAGGAHGGELFFGEGSRLTVL.

To note about this clone: This sequence may be a read error, since a much larger clone differs from it by one base. The rearrangement links TRBV11-1 to TRBJ2-1; D is unresolved. Trimming took 5 bases from V and 5 from J, leaving 7 bases between them. The CDR3 loop spans 12 amino acids. The germline V gene has CDR1 SGHAT and CDR2 FQDESV (reference sequence). The CDR3 DNA reads TGTGCCAGCAGCGGAACAGACAATGAGCAGTTCTTC. It encodes CASSGTDNEQFF.

This clone was seen just once. V is TRBV28 and J is TRBJ2-3, with no clear D. V lost 5 bases and J 6 bases, leaving 6 bases between the germline ends. This CDR3 is 11 amino acids long. Germline CDR1 MDHEN, CDR2 SYDVKM. The CDR3 loop reads CASSQADTQYF. The CDR3 nucleotides read TGTGCCAGCAGTCAGGCGGATACGCAGTATTTT.

V usage is TRBV5-1 and J usage is TRBJ2-1; 10 bases line up with TRBD1. The CDR3 covers 16 residues. Germline CDR1 and CDR2: SGHRS and YFSETQ. The trim removed 0 bases at V and 8 bases at J, leaving 8 bases unmatched. In DNA form, the CDR3 reads TGCGCCAGCAGCTTGGGGGGACAGGGGAGTGGCGATGAGCAGTTCTTC. This codes for CASSLGGQGSGDEQFF.

The chain joins TRBV5-6 to TRBJ1-5; D is ambiguous. Deletions cut 3 bases from V and 8 bases from J, with 9 bases between. Germline V lookup: CDR1 SGHDT, CDR2 YYEEEE. The CDR3 is 12 residues long. CDR3 amino acids: CASSWQEEPQHF. The CDR3 DNA follows: TGTGCCAGCAGCTGGCAGGAAGAGCCCCAGCATTTT.

The gene calls are TRBV30 and TRBJ1-4; D is undetermined. The germline V and J ends were trimmed by 2 bases and 0 bases, with 10 bases remaining between them. This CDR3 is 15 amino acids long. CDR1 is GTSNPN and CDR2 is SVGIG in the germline V gene (reference sequence). The CDR3 sequence: CAWSLFPATNEKLFF. DNA for the CDR3: TGTGCCTGGAGTCTTTTTCCCGCAACTAATGAAAAACTGTTTTTT.

The rearrangement links TRBV11-3 to TRBJ2-3; TRBD2 aligns across 7 bases. CDR3 size: 15 residues. V shed 1 base, J shed 3 bases, and the junction held 4 bases outside the gene matches. CDR1 and CDR2 (germline): SGHNT, YENEEA. CDR3 sequence reads: CASSLGGSETDTQYF. The CDR3 nucleotides are TGTGCCAGCAGCTTAGGCGGGAGCGAGACAGATACGCAGTATTTT.